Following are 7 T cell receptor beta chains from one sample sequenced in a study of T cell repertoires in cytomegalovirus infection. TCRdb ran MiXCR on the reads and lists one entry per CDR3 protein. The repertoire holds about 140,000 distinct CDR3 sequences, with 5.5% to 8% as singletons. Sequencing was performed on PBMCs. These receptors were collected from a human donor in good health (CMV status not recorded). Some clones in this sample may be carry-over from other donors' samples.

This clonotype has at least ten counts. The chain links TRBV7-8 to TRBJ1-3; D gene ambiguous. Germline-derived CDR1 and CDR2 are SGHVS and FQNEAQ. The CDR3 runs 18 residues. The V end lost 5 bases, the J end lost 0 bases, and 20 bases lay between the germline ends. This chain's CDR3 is CASSGRFWDGSSGNTIYF. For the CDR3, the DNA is TGTGCCAGCAGCGGACGATTTTGGGATGGAAGCTCTGGAAACACCATATATTTT.

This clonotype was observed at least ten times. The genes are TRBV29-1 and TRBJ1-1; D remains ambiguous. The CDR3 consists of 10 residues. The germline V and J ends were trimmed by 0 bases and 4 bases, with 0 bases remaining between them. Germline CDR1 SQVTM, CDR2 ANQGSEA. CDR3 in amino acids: CSVEDTEAFF. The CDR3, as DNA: TGCAGCGTTGAAGACACTGAAGCTTTCTTT.

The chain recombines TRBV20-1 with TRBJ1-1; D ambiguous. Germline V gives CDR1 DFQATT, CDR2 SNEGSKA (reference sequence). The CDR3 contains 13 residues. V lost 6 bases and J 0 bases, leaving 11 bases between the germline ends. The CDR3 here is CSAERGMNTEAFF. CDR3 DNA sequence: TGCAGTGCAGAGCGCGGCATGAACACTGAAGCTTTCTTT.

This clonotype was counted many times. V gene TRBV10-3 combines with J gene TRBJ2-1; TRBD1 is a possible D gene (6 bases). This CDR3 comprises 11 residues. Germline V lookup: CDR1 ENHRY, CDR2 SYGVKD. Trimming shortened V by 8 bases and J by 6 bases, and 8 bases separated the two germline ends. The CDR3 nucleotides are TGTGCCATCTCAGGGGTCAATGAGCAGTTCTTC. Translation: CAISGVNEQFF.

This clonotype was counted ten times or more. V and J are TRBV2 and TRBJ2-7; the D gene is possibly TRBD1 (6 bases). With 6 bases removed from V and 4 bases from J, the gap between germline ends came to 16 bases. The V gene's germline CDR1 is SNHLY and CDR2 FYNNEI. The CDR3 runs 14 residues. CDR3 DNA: TGTGCCAGCAGGGGGGCAGGAGAACTTTACGAGCAGTACTTC. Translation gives CASRGAGELYEQYF.

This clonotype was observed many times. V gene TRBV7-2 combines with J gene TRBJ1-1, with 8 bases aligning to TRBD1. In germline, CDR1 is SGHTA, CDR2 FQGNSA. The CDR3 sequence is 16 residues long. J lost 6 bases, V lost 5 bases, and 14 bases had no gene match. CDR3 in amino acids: CASSTSDRGAEPEAFF. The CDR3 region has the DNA TGTGCCAGCAGCACCAGCGACAGGGGCGCCGAACCTGAAGCTTTCTTT.

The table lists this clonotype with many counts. The CDR3 sequence is CASSLYPGDYGYTF. Here the CDR3 DNA reads TGTGCCAGTAGTCTATACCCGGGGGACTATGGCTACACCTTC. This chain uses TRBV19 with TRBJ1-2; D is possibly TRBD1 (5 bases). The germline CDR1 and CDR2 sequences are LNHDA and SQIVND (reference sequence). V was clipped by 5 bases and J by 3 bases, with 13 bases between them. CDR3 size: 14 residues.